The TCR beta chain under discussion was sequenced for a study of cytomegalovirus exposure and HLA in healthy donors. The PCR had 60 Vbeta and 13 Jbeta primers. The repertoire was sequenced with immunoSEQ multiplex PCR; TCRdb's copy has only in-frame clones and lacks some. In the table there are approximately 87,000 clones, 81% of which are singletons. CDR3 length: 16 amino acids. The ends were cut back, 5 bases at V and 7 bases at J, with 24 bases in the middle. Germline loops: CDR1 SGHVS, CDR2 FQNEAQ. This chain joins TRBV7-8 and TRBJ2-7, with TRBD1 as a possible D gene (6 bases). The receptor's source is a woman in her seventies in good health and CMV-seropositive. Sequencing was carried out using PBMCs. The DNA for the CDR3 is TGTGCCAGCAGCCCCCGTGGTGGGACACCCACGGGGGAGCAGTACTTC. Its translation: CASSPRGGTPTGEQYF. Full variable domain (outside the CDR3, taken from reference TRBV7-8 and TRBJ2-7): GAGVSQSPRYKVAKRGQDVALRCDPISGHVSLFWYQQALGQGPEFLTYFQNEAQLDKSGLPSDRFFAERPEGSVSTLKIQRTQQEDSAVYLCASSPRGGTPTGEQYFGPGTRLTVT.